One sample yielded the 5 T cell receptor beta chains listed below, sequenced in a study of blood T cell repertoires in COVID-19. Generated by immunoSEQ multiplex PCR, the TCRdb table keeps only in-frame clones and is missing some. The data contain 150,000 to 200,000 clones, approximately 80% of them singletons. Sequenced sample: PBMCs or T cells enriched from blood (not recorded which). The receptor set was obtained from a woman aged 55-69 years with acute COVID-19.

CDR3 in amino acids: CASSPSDRDTEAFF. DNA for the CDR3: TGTGCCAGCAGTCCTTCGGACAGGGACACTGAAGCTTTCTTT. The V call is TRBV6-5, the J call TRBJ1-1; 8 nucleotides match TRBD1. This CDR3 has 14 residues. Germline-derived CDR1 and CDR2 are MNHEY and SVGAGI. J was trimmed by 3 bases and V by 5 bases; bases with no gene match: 5.

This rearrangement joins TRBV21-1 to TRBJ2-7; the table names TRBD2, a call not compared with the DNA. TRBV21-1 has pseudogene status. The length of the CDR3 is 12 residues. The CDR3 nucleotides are TGTGCCAACAAGACGGGATTTTGGGAGCAGTACGTC. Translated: CANKTGFWEQYV.

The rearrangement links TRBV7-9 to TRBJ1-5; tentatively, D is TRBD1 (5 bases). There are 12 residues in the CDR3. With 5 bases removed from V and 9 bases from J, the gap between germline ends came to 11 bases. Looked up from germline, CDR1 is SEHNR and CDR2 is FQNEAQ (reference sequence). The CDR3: CASSPSGGPQHF. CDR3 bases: TGTGCCAGCAGCCCGAGCGGGGGGCCCCAGCATTTT.

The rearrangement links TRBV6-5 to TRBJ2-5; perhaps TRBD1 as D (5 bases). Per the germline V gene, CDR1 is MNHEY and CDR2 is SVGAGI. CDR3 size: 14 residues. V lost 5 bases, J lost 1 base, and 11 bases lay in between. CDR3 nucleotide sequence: TGTGCCAGCAGTAAGGACAACCCCCAAGAGACCCAGTACTTC. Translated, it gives CASSKDNPQETQYF.

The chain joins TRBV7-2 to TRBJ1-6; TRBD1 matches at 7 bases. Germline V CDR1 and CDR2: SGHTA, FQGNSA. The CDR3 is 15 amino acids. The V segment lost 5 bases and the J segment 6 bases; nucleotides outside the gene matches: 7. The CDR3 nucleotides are TGTGCCAGCAGCACACAGACAGGGACTAATTCACCCCTCCACTTT. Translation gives CASSTQTGTNSPLHF.